A selection of T cell receptor beta chains follows, all from one sample in a study of OX40 agonist ivuxolimab in advanced cancers. The repertoire was sequenced with immunoSEQ multiplex PCR; TCRdb's copy has only in-frame clones and lacks some. Of approximately 77,000 clones listed, around four fifths are singletons. This specimen consisted of CD4+ or CD8+ T cells sorted from blood, obtained in a trial of the OX40 agonist ivuxolimab. These receptors all come from an adult with an advanced solid tumor such as melanoma, head and neck, liver or kidney cancer. Both conserved end residues are part of each CDR3. A D gene is named only where the DNA matches it firmly. Size tells how often a clone was seen (once, few, many) or the class of an expanded clone, and some rows leave it out.

J gene: TRBJ2-5; V gene: TRBV15; D gene: .; clone size: .; CDR3 DNA: TGTGCCACCAGCGGCGCCGGCAACCGTCCGGCAGAGACCCAGTACTTC; CDR3 protein: CATSGAGNRPAETQYF
J gene: TRBJ2-5; V gene: TRBV7-9; D gene: .; clone size: once; CDR3 DNA: TGTGCCAGCAGCTTATGGGCCGGGCAAGAGACCCAGTACTTC; CDR3 protein: CASSLWAGQETQYF
J gene: TRBJ1-3; V gene: TRBV9; D gene: .; clone size: .; CDR3 DNA: TGTGCCAGCAGCGTCGGGACCTCTGGAAACACCATATATTTT; CDR3 protein: CASSVGTSGNTIYF
J gene: TRBJ1-1; V gene: TRBV14; D gene: TRBD1; clone size: once; CDR3 DNA: TGTGCCAGCCAAAGCCTCAGCCTCAGGGGGCAGAACACTGAAGCTTTCTTT; CDR3 protein: CASQSLSLRGQNTEAFF
J gene: TRBJ2-2; V gene: TRBV19; D gene: .; clone size: .; CDR3 DNA: TGTGCCAGTAGAGCGCGGGAGCTGTTTTTT; CDR3 protein: CASRARELFF
J gene: TRBJ1-1; V gene: TRBV18; D gene: .; clone size: .; CDR3 DNA: TGTGCCAGCTCGCCCTTAACAGAAAACACTGAAGCTTTCTTT; CDR3 protein: CASSPLTENTEAFF
J gene: TRBJ1-2; V gene: TRBV29-1; D gene: TRBD1; clone size: .; CDR3 DNA: TGCAGCGTCACTATAAGACAGGGACCCTTATCGAACTATGGCTACACCTTC; CDR3 protein: CSVTIRQGPLSNYGYTF
J gene: TRBJ1-2; V gene: TRBV28; D gene: .; clone size: .; CDR3 DNA: TGTGCCAGCAGTCCACCCGATCGGGGGTCTAACTATGGCTACACCTTC; CDR3 protein: CASSPPDRGSNYGYTF
J gene: TRBJ1-1; V gene: TRBV19; D gene: .; clone size: few; CDR3 DNA: TGTGCCAGTAGTACCATGGGAGAAGCTTTCTTT; CDR3 protein: CASSTMGEAFF
J gene: TRBJ2-2; V gene: TRBV7-3; D gene: TRBD1; clone size: few; CDR3 DNA: TGTGCCAGCAGCTTAGCAGGGGGCTCGGTCACCGGGGAGCTGTTTTTT; CDR3 protein: CASSLAGGSVTGELFF
J gene: TRBJ1-1; V gene: TRBV9; D gene: .; clone size: few; CDR3 DNA: TGTGCCAGCAGCGTAGCTAGCAGGAACACTGAAGCTTTCTTT; CDR3 protein: CASSVASRNTEAFF
J gene: TRBJ2-6; V gene: TRBV19; D gene: .; clone size: .; CDR3 DNA: TGTGCCAGTAGCATTTTATGGCAGGGTGGTTCTGGGGCCAACGTCCTGACTTTC; CDR3 protein: CASSILWQGGSGANVLTF
J gene: TRBJ1-6; V gene: TRBV2; D gene: .; clone size: .; CDR3 DNA: TGTGCCAGCAGAGGGACCGGGGATTCACCCCTCCACTTT; CDR3 protein: CASRGTGDSPLHF
J gene: TRBJ1-2; V gene: TRBV19; D gene: .; clone size: .; CDR3 DNA: TGTGCCAGTAGTATGTGGCGAAGCGGTGGCTACACCTTC; CDR3 protein: CASSMWRSGGYTF
J gene: TRBJ2-7; V gene: TRBV29-1; D gene: .; clone size: few; CDR3 DNA: TGCAGCGTTGAAGACGGGGCCCCACGGTCCTTC; CDR3 protein: CSVEDGAPRSF
J gene: TRBJ2-3; V gene: TRBV27; D gene: TRBD2; clone size: .; CDR3 DNA: TGTGCCAGCAGTTTATCAGGGGGACTAGCGGGAGCGGTAGATACGCAGTATTTT; CDR3 protein: CASSLSGGLAGAVDTQYF
J gene: TRBJ2-3; V gene: TRBV30; D gene: TRBD2; clone size: .; CDR3 DNA: TGTGCCTGGAGCCCTTCCAGCGGGGGTTCAGATACGCAGTATTTT; CDR3 protein: CAWSPSSGGSDTQYF
J gene: TRBJ1-3; V gene: TRBV5-4; D gene: .; clone size: many; CDR3 DNA: TGTGCCAGCAGTCTCACAGGGTTCGGCTCTGGAAACACCATATATTTT; CDR3 protein: CASSLTGFGSGNTIYF
J gene: TRBJ2-2; V gene: TRBV12-5; D gene: .; clone size: once; CDR3 DNA: TGTGCTAGTGGTCGGGGAGGGGGCACCCAGGTCACCGGGGAGCTGTTTTTT; CDR3 protein: CASGRGGGTQVTGELFF
J gene: TRBJ2-7; V gene: TRBV30; D gene: TRBD2; clone size: .; CDR3 DNA: TGTGCCTGGAAATTGGGGGGGGGCTCCTACGAGCAGTACTTC; CDR3 protein: CAWKLGGGSYEQYF
J gene: TRBJ2-2; V gene: TRBV30; D gene: TRBD2; clone size: .; CDR3 DNA: TGTGCACTAGCGGGGCCAAACACCGGGGAGCTGTTTTTT; CDR3 protein: CALAGPNTGELFF
J gene: TRBJ1-1; V gene: TRBV6-5; D gene: TRBD1; clone size: once; CDR3 DNA: TGTGCCAGCAGTCGGGACAGGGGGGAGAACACTGAAGCTTTCTTT; CDR3 protein: CASSRDRGENTEAFF
J gene: TRBJ2-2; V gene: TRBV5-5; D gene: TRBD1; clone size: .; CDR3 DNA: TGTGCCAGCACCACAACCGTTGACAGGGCGACCGGGGAGCTGTTTTTT; CDR3 protein: CASTTTVDRATGELFF
J gene: TRBJ2-2; V gene: TRBV30; D gene: .; clone size: .; CDR3 DNA: TGTGCCTGGAGTAAGTCAGCGGGGGAGCTGTTTTTT; CDR3 protein: CAWSKSAGELFF
J gene: TRBJ2-5; V gene: TRBV4-1; D gene: TRBD2; clone size: few; CDR3 DNA: TGCGCCAGCAGCCCCCAGCGGGGGAGAAACCAAGAGACCCAGTACTTC; CDR3 protein: CASSPQRGRNQETQYF
J gene: TRBJ1-2; V gene: TRBV29-1; D gene: TRBD1; clone size: .; CDR3 DNA: TGCAGCGTGAGCAGGACAGGGCGTGGAGGTGGCTACACCTTC; CDR3 protein: CSVSRTGRGGGYTF
J gene: TRBJ1-1; V gene: TRBV4-1; D gene: .; clone size: .; CDR3 DNA: TGCGCCAGCAGCCAAGAGGGGGGGCGGATAGACACTGAAGCTTTCTTT; CDR3 protein: CASSQEGGRIDTEAFF
J gene: TRBJ2-7; V gene: TRBV6-1; D gene: .; clone size: .; CDR3 DNA: TGTGCCAGCAGTGAAAACTTTGGTTCAAGCGGGTACGAGCAGTACTTC; CDR3 protein: CASSENFGSSGYEQYF
J gene: TRBJ1-2; V gene: TRBV18; D gene: TRBD1; clone size: .; CDR3 DNA: TGTGCCAGCTCACCACTATCGGGACAGGTTAATGGCTACACCTTC; CDR3 protein: CASSPLSGQVNGYTF
J gene: TRBJ1-1; V gene: TRBV10-3; D gene: TRBD1; clone size: .; CDR3 DNA: TGTGCCATCAGTGAGGGCACAGGGGGCGCGAAAGCTTTCTTT; CDR3 protein: CAISEGTGGAKAFF
J gene: TRBJ2-3; V gene: TRBV27; D gene: TRBD1; clone size: .; CDR3 DNA: TGTGCCAGCAGTCCAGGGACAGGGGCCGTCTCTAGCACAGATACGCAGTATTTT; CDR3 protein: CASSPGTGAVSSTDTQYF
J gene: TRBJ2-1; V gene: TRBV5-4; D gene: .; clone size: .; CDR3 DNA: TGTGCCAGCAGCTCGACAGTTGACGATGAGCAGTTCTTC; CDR3 protein: CASSSTVDDEQFF
J gene: TRBJ2-2; V gene: TRBV10-3; D gene: .; clone size: .; CDR3 DNA: TGTGCCATCAGGAGCCCCGACAGAACCGGGGAGCTGTTTTTT; CDR3 protein: CAIRSPDRTGELFF
J gene: TRBJ2-6; V gene: TRBV21-1; D gene: .; clone size: .; CDR3 DNA: TGTGCCAGCAGCAAAGGTAAGGGGTTGCACTCTGGGGCCAACGTCCTGACTTTC; CDR3 protein: CASSKGKGLHSGANVLTF
J gene: TRBJ1-1; V gene: TRBV5-1; D gene: .; clone size: .; CDR3 DNA: TGCGCCAGCAGATTCTGGGGCGGCAGGAACACTGAAGCTTTCTTT; CDR3 protein: CASRFWGGRNTEAFF
J gene: TRBJ2-2; V gene: TRBV7-6; D gene: .; clone size: .; CDR3 DNA: TGTGCCAGCAGCTTAGCGATTAGCAGATACACCGGGGAGCTGTTTTTT; CDR3 protein: CASSLAISRYTGELFF
J gene: TRBJ2-7; V gene: TRBV21-1; D gene: .; clone size: .; CDR3 DNA: TGTGCCAGCAGCCCATACAGGGCCTTCTACGAGCAGTACTTC; CDR3 protein: CASSPYRAFYEQYF
J gene: TRBJ1-1; V gene: TRBV28; D gene: .; clone size: .; CDR3 DNA: TGTGCCAGCAGCCTTCAGGGGAGGGGGGCTGAAGCTTTCTTT; CDR3 protein: CASSLQGRGAEAFF
J gene: TRBJ2-1; V gene: TRBV4-1; D gene: TRBD1; clone size: .; CDR3 DNA: TGCGCCAGCAGCCAAGATCCACCGGGACAGGGGGCGAGGGTCGGCTTCCGGAATGAGCAGTTCTTC; CDR3 protein: CASSQDPPGQGARVGFRNEQFF